This entry features one TCR beta chain sequence. Trimming pared 7 bases from V and 5 bases from J, leaving 20 bases between. The CDR3 spans 14 residues. Germline CDR1 and CDR2: SQVTM and ANQGSEA. The data are from a study of T cell changes during pregnancy in multiple sclerosis. The protocol was immunoSEQ multiplex PCR, while the TCRdb copy is restricted to in-frame clones and leaves out a portion. Of 95,000 to 100,000 clones in the sample, 80% to 95% were seen once. The input for sequencing was peripheral blood, taken in the second trimester of pregnancy. The genes are TRBV29-1 and TRBJ1-1; maybe TRBD1 (5 bases). The TCR was taken from a female donor with multiple sclerosis, enrolled in a pregnancy study. The CDR3 loop reads CSALPPYRLTEAFF. The CDR3 DNA follows: TGCAGCGCTCTCCCGCCCTACAGGTTAACTGAAGCTTTCTTT.